This T cell receptor beta chain was observed in a study of T-cell memory formation after mild COVID-19. Study at large: In these data, TCR clusters were largely donor specific. Study-level results: Contracting clones from day 15 to 85 had balanced CD4/CD8; later expanders favoured CD4+. Second-wave clones peaking on day 37 lacked confirmed SARS-CoV-2 specificity.

Turning to this clonotype: Its target is unknown.

Deletions cut 4 bases from V and 5 bases from J, with 18 bases between. The CDR3 consists of 15 residues. The TCR alpha and TCR beta cDNA libraries, bearing sample barcodes and UMIs, were generated by 5'RACE using constant-segment primers. TCRdb reanalysed the 5' RACE reads using MiXCR and keeps one entry per CDR3 protein. The sample has a few hundred thousand distinct CDR3 sequences, roughly 22% seen once. The TCR was taken from an adult woman who had mild COVID-19 (a few samples of this study predate the infection). Cell type and time point are not known. Sequencing was done on a sample of PBMCs or a T cell subset sorted from them (not recorded which). The chain combines TRBV12-3 or TRBV12-4 with TRBJ2-7, with D perhaps being TRBD1 or TRBD2 (5 bases each). The CDR3 sequence is CASSSSGDGWNEQYF. The CDR3 coding sequence is TGTGCCAGCAGTTCTTCTGGGGACGGATGGAACGAGCAGTACTTC.